The 28 T cell receptor beta chains in this list originate from one sample, sequenced in a study of breast tumors, draining lymph nodes, adjacent tissues. TCRdb passed the multiplex PCR reads through MiXCR, listing each CDR3 protein once. The sample consists of 30,000 to 35,000 distinct CDR3 sequences, approximately 63% of them appearing once. The sample consisted of breast tumor tissue. The receptor set was obtained from a female donor with breast cancer. Some clones in this sample may be carry-over from other donors' samples.

The sample holds many counts of this clonotype. Being one base from a much bigger clone, this may be a read error. The J gene is TRBJ2-3, the V gene TRBV6-5; TRBD1 agrees at 9 bases. Germline V gives CDR1 MNHEY, CDR2 SVGAGI. V lost 5 bases to trimming and J lost 3 bases; unmatched junction nucleotides: 6. The CDR3 consists of 15 residues. The CDR3, as DNA: TGTGCCAGCAGTCCAACAGGGGGCAGAACAGATACGCAGTATTTT. This gives the protein CASSPTGGRTDTQYF.

The DNA for the CDR3 is TGCAGCGTTGCTCGGGAGTTATCCGAGCAGTACTTC. Its translation: CSVARELSEQYF. This chain uses TRBV29-1 with TRBJ2-7, with TRBD2 as a possible D gene (6 bases). The CDR3 runs 12 residues. V was clipped by 4 bases and J by 6 bases, with 13 bases between them. Looked up from germline, CDR1 is SQVTM and CDR2 is ANQGSEA.

In this sample, this clonotype turned up once. J is TRBJ2-3 and V is TRBV5-1, with TRBD2 identical over 14 bases. V shed 0 bases, J shed 6 bases, and the junction held 6 bases outside the gene matches. Per the germline V gene, CDR1 is SGHRS and CDR2 is YFSETQ. The CDR3 extends over 17 amino acids. CDR3 bases: TGCGCCAGCAGCTTGGCAGGGACTAGCGGGGGCGGGGATACGCAGTATTTT. Its translation: CASSLAGTSGGGDTQYF.

This clonotype has more than one count but fewer than ten. The chain links TRBV25-1 to TRBJ2-7, with D maybe TRBD2 (5 bases). From germline, CDR1 is MGHDK and CDR2 SYGVNS. V was trimmed by 2 bases and J by 6 bases, leaving 11 bases between them. The CDR3 loop spans 13 amino acids. The CDR3: CASSELALFEQYF. The CDR3 DNA sequence: TGTGCCAGCAGTGAACTAGCCCTTTTCGAGCAGTACTTC.

The table lists this clonotype with a few counts. One end of the junction does not line up with germline, which may come from a read error. V gene TRBV6-5 combines with J gene TRBJ1-1, with unresolved D. CDR1 is MNHEY and CDR2 is SVGAGI in the germline V gene. The CDR3 sequence is 13 residues long. Here the CDR3 reads CASSHSPNTEAFF. CDR3 DNA: TGTGCCAGCAGTCACTCCCCGAACACTGAAGCTTTCTTT.

In its sample, this clonotype was seen a few times. The chain uses TRBV5-5 and TRBJ2-7, with 9 bases matching TRBD1. Germline lookup yields CDR1 SGHKS and CDR2 YYEKEE (reference sequence). After removal of 4 bases from V and 4 bases from J, the junction contained 6 bases not matched to a gene. The CDR3 is 14 amino acids. CDR3 nucleotide sequence: TGTGCCAGCAGCGGGGGACAGGGACCTTACGAGCAGTACTTC. This codes for CASSGGQGPYEQYF.

There are many counts of this clonotype. The chain has TRBV5-1 and TRBJ2-1, with D possibly being TRBD2 (7 bases). CDR3 size: 17 residues. V lost 0 bases and J 4 bases, leaving 17 bases between the germline ends. Germline V CDR1 and CDR2: SGHRS, YFSETQ. The CDR3 DNA sequence: TGCGCCAGCAGCTTGGGAGGGAGGGCGGGGGCTTACAATGAGCAGTTCTTC. This translates into CASSLGGRAGAYNEQFF.

This clonotype was observed many times. This chain links TRBV20-1 with TRBJ2-4, with D perhaps matching TRBD2 (6 bases). Per the germline V gene, CDR1 is DFQATT and CDR2 is SNEGSKA (reference sequence). Trimming took 6 bases from V and 8 from J, leaving 17 bases between them. The CDR3 is 13 residues long. CDR3 region: CSAQTAWGDIQYF. The CDR3 nucleotides are TGCAGTGCGCAGACAGCGTGGGGGGACATTCAGTACTTC.

Judged by abundance, this clonotype is medium-sized. This chain's CDR3 is CASSTRTYEQYF. The CDR3 DNA reads TGTGCCAGCAGTACCCGAACTTACGAGCAGTACTTC. The rearrangement joins TRBV6-1 to TRBJ2-7; D unclear. In germline, CDR1 is MNHNS, CDR2 SASEGT. The CDR3 is 12 amino acids. The germline V and J ends were trimmed by 5 bases and 4 bases, with 9 bases remaining between them.

Relative to its sample, this clonotype is medium-sized (0.01 to 0.1%). The rearrangement links TRBV28 to TRBJ2-2; 12 bases fit TRBD2. The CDR3 is made up of 17 amino acids. Losses at the gene ends were 6 bases for V and 5 bases for J; bases not matched to a gene: 10. CDR1 is MDHEN and CDR2 is SYDVKM in the germline V gene. DNA of the CDR3: TGTGCCAGCAGCCCATGGACTAGCGGGAAGGGTACCGGGGAGCTGTTTTTT. As protein: CASSPWTSGKGTGELFF.

Regarding this clonotype: A read error may explain this, as a much larger clone is one base away. The chain uses TRBV7-8 and TRBJ1-1; no firm D call. The CDR3 spans 14 residues. Germline V gene data show CDR1 as SGHVS and CDR2 as FQNEAQ. CDR3 sequence: CASSLDGVWTEALF. The CDR3 DNA sequence: TGTGCCAGCAGCTTAGACGGAGTATGGACTGAAGCTCTCTTT.

The chain joins TRBV7-2 to TRBJ1-3, with a tentative D call TRBD1 (5 bases). The germline V and J ends were trimmed by 5 bases and 10 bases, with 27 bases remaining between them. The germline CDR1 and CDR2 sequences are SGHTA and FQGNSA. The CDR3 has 17 residues. CDR3 amino acids: CASSVRGRKFTETTIYF. CDR3 sequence (DNA): TGTGCCAGCAGCGTCCGGGGCCGTAAGTTTACGGAAACAACCATATATTTT.

This clonotype was found once. The chain couples TRBV10-2 to TRBJ1-6, with D perhaps matching TRBD1 (5 bases). Germline CDR1 reads WSHSY; CDR2 reads SAAADI. The CDR3 has 18 residues. Between the trimmed V and J ends, which lost 9 bases and 0 bases, there was a span of 21 bases. CDR3 nucleotides: TGCGCCAGAAAAGAGACCGCGGACAAGAGCTCCTATAATTCACCCCTCCACTTT. It yields the protein CARKETADKSSYNSPLHF.

This clonotype was observed a single time. The chain is built from TRBV29-1 and TRBJ2-1, with a weak D call TRBD1 (6 bases). The CDR3 length is 13 residues. Germline CDR1 is SQVTM and CDR2 is ANQGSEA. V lost 5 bases, J lost 2 bases, and 10 bases lay in between. For the CDR3, the DNA is TGCAGCGTTACGACAGGCACCTACAATGAGCAGTTCTTC. Amino acid sequence: CSVTTGTYNEQFF.

Within the sample, this clonotype is medium-sized (0.01 to 0.1%). V is TRBV19 and J is TRBJ2-1, with D perhaps TRBD2 (6 bases). The CDR3 totals 14 residues. V was pared by 4 bases and J by 5 bases, with 12 bases between. CDR1 and CDR2 (germline): LNHDA, SQIVND (reference sequence). The CDR3, as DNA: TGTGCCAGTAGTACGGGGGTCACACACAATGAGCAGTTCTTC. Amino acid sequence: CASSTGVTHNEQFF.

The rearrangement uses TRBV20-1 and TRBJ1-3; TRBD1 might be the D (6 bases). Germline CDR1 and CDR2: DFQATT and SNEGSKA (reference sequence). The CDR3 runs to 14 residues. V dropped 5 bases and J dropped 4 bases, with 15 bases sitting between them. The CDR3 loop reads CSARSGTSGNTIYF. The CDR3 DNA sequence: TGCAGTGCTCGCTCCGGGACATCGGGAAACACCATATATTTT.

The gene calls are TRBV10-3 and TRBJ1-5, with 9 nucleotides matching TRBD1. The V gene's germline CDR1 is ENHRY and CDR2 SYGVKD. The CDR3 covers 16 residues. V lost 6 bases to trimming and J lost 4 bases; unmatched junction nucleotides: 10. In DNA, the CDR3 is TGTGCCATCAGCGGACTAGCGGGACAGGGTAATCAGCCCCAGCATTTT. As protein: CAISGLAGQGNQPQHF.

This clonotype was found many times. In nucleotides, the CDR3 is TGTGCCAGTAGTAGGCTAGGGACTAGCGGGAGGAGTAGGACCTACAATGAGCAGTTCTTC. Protein product: CASSRLGTSGRSRTYNEQFF. The chain links TRBV19 to TRBJ2-1; 15 bases match TRBD2. CDR3 size: 20 residues. Germline CDR1 is LNHDA and CDR2 is SQIVND (reference sequence). With V trimmed by 4 bases and J by 2 bases, 12 bases remained unmatched.

This clonotype was observed at least ten times. This chain connects TRBV20-1 to TRBJ1-1; TRBD1 might be the D (5 bases). Germline V CDR1 and CDR2: DFQATT, SNEGSKA (reference sequence). The CDR3 sequence is 14 residues long. With 2 bases removed from V and 1 base from J, the gap between germline ends came to 11 bases. The CDR3 sequence is CSARLQGRNTEAFF. The CDR3, as DNA: TGCAGTGCTAGATTGCAGGGAAGGAACACTGAAGCTTTCTTT.

V usage is TRBV15 and J usage is TRBJ1-2; tentative D call: TRBD1 (6 bases). The germline V gene encodes CDR1 LNHNV and CDR2 YYDKDF (reference sequence). The CDR3 runs to 13 residues. Trimming shortened V by 5 bases and J by 7 bases, and 14 bases separated the two germline ends. CDR3 loop: CATSGEGTLGYTF. For the CDR3, the DNA is TGTGCCACCAGCGGGGAAGGGACACTTGGCTACACCTTC.

The chain has TRBV5-1 and TRBJ1-6, with 9 bases lining up with TRBD1. V lost 4 bases and J lost 7; bases outside the gene matches: 6. The germline V gene encodes CDR1 SGHRS and CDR2 YFSETQ. The CDR3 totals 15 residues. The CDR3: CASSLRGQGNSPLHF. As DNA, the CDR3 is TGCGCCAGCAGCCTGAGGGGACAGGGCAATTCACCCCTCCACTTT.

The chain carries TRBV28 and TRBJ1-2; D might be TRBD1 (5 bases). Germline V gene sequence: CDR1 MDHEN, CDR2 SYDVKM. The V gene lost 3 bases and the J gene lost 4 bases, with 9 bases spanning the gap. The CDR3 is 13 residues long. The CDR3 DNA sequence: TGTGCCAGCAGTTTTGAGGGGAGCTATGGCTACACCTTC. Protein: CASSFEGSYGYTF.

This clonotype was found many times. CDR3 residues: CASSSDRGPAGANVLTF. DNA for the CDR3: TGCGCCAGCAGCTCAGACAGGGGTCCCGCAGGGGCCAACGTCCTGACTTTC. The chain is built from TRBV5-1 and TRBJ2-6; 8 positions match TRBD1. Germline-derived CDR1 and CDR2 are SGHRS and YFSETQ. The V segment lost 3 bases and the J segment 4 bases; nucleotides outside the gene matches: 9. The CDR3 has 17 residues. Full variable domain (rest looked up from reference TRBV5-1 and TRBJ2-6): KAGVTQTPRYLIKTRGQQVTLSCSPISGHRSVSWYQQTPGQGLQFLFEYFSETQRNKGNFPGRFSGRQFSNSRSEMNVSTLELGDSALYLCASSSDRGPAGANVLTFGAGSRLTVL.

The count of this clonotype is one. The V and J genes are TRBV20-1 and TRBJ2-7, with 12 nucleotides matching TRBD2. The CDR3 runs to 14 residues. Losses at the gene ends were 3 bases for V and 3 bases for J; bases not matched to a gene: 3. From germline, CDR1 is DFQATT and CDR2 SNEGSKA (reference sequence). The CDR3: CSASSSGGVYEQYF. Written as DNA, the CDR3 is TGCAGTGCTAGTTCTAGCGGGGGGGTCTACGAGCAGTACTTC.

This clonotype has more than one count but fewer than ten. CDR3 sequence: CATLAVAGGYTF. The CDR3 DNA is TGTGCCACCTTAGCGGTGGCGGGGGGCTACACCTTC. The chain joins TRBV2 to TRBJ1-2; D not certain. This CDR3 is 12 amino acids long. Germline CDR1 is SNHLY and CDR2 is FYNNEI. The V gene lost 10 bases and the J gene lost 8 bases, with 17 bases spanning the gap.

This clonotype was seen ten or more times. This sequence joins TRBV6-2 or TRBV6-3 and TRBJ2-1; 10 bases are shared with TRBD2. The CDR3 totals 15 residues. Germline V gene lookup returns CDR1 MNHEY and CDR2 SVGEGT. V was clipped by 4 bases and J by 9 bases; unmatched bases: 9. The CDR3 region has the DNA TGTGCCAGCAGTTCGGGAGCGGGGGGGCTGGTTGAGCAGTTCTTC. Translated, it gives CASSSGAGGLVEQFF.

This chain connects TRBV20-1 to TRBJ2-7; 7 positions match TRBD1. With V trimmed by 5 bases and J by 6 bases, 7 bases remained unmatched. CDR3 length: 12 amino acids. From germline, CDR1 is DFQATT and CDR2 SNEGSKA (reference sequence). The CDR3 region has the DNA TGCAGTGCTTATGTGACAGGGACCGAGCAGTACTTC. It translates to CSAYVTGTEQYF.

The chain is built from TRBV6-5 and TRBJ2-7; D possibly corresponds to TRBD1 (6 bases). V lost 2 bases to trimming and J lost 3 bases, with 8 bases between them. The germline V gene has CDR1 MNHEY and CDR2 SVGAGI. This CDR3 spans 13 amino acids. The CDR3 bases are TGTGCCAGCAGTTACCTACAGGGCTACGAGCAGTACTTC. Its translation is CASSYLQGYEQYF.